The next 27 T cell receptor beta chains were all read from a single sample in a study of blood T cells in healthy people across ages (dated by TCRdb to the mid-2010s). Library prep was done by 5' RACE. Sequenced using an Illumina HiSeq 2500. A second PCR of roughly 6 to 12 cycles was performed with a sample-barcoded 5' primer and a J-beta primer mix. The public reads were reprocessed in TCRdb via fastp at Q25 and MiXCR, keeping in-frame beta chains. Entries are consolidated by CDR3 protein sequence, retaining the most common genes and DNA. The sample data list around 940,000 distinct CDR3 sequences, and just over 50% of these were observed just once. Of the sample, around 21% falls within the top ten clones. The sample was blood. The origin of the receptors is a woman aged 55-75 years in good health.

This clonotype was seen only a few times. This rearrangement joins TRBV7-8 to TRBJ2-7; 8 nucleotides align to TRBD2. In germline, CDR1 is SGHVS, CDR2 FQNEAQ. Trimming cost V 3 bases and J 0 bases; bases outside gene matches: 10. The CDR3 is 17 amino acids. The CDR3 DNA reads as TGTGCCAGCAGCTTGGCATTAGCGGGACCCCGCTCCTACGAGCAGTACTTC. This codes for CASSLALAGPRSYEQYF.

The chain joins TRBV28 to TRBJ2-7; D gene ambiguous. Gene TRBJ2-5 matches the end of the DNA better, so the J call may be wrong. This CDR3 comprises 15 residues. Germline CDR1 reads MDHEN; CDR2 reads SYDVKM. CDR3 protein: CASSLGRRVPKTQYF. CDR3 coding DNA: TGTGCCAGCAGTTTAGGACGTAGGGTTCCGAAGACCCAGTACTTC.

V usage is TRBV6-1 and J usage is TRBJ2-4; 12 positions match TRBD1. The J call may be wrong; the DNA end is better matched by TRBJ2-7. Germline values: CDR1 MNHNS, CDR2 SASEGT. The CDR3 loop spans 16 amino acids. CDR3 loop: CASSDPGTGGSDEQYF. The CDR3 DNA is TGTGCCAGCAGTGATCCTGGGACAGGGGGCTCGGACGAGCAGTACTTC.

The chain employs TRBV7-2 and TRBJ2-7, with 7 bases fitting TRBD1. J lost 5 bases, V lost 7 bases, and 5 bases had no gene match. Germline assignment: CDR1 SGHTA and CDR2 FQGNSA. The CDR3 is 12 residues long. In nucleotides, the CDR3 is TGTGCCAGCACCAGGGGGAAGGACGAGCAGTACTTC. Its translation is CASTRGKDEQYF. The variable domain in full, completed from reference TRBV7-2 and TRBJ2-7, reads GAGVSQSPSNKVTEKGKDVELRCDPISGHTALYWYRQSLGQGLEFLIYFQGNSAPDKSGLPSDRFSAERTGGSVSTLTIQRTQQEDSAVYLCASTRGKDEQYFGPGTRLTVT.

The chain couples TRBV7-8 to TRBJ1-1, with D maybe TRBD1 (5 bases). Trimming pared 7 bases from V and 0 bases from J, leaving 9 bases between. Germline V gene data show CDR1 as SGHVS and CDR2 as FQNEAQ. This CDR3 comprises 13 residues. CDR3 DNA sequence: TGTGCCAGCACGACAGAGATGAACACTGAAGCTTTCTTT. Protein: CASTTEMNTEAFF.

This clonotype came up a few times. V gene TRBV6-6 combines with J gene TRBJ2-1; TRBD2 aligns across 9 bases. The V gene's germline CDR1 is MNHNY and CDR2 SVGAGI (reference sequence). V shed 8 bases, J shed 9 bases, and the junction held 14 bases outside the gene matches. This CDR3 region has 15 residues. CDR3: CASRSMGREGLEQFF. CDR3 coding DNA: TGTGCCAGCCGTTCAATGGGGCGGGAGGGCCTTGAGCAGTTCTTC.

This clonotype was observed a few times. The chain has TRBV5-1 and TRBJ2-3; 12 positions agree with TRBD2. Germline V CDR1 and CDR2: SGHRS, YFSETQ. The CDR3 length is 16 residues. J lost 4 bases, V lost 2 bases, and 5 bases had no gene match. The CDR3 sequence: CASSFALAGGPDTQYF. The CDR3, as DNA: TGCGCCAGCAGCTTTGCTCTAGCGGGAGGGCCAGATACGCAGTATTTT.

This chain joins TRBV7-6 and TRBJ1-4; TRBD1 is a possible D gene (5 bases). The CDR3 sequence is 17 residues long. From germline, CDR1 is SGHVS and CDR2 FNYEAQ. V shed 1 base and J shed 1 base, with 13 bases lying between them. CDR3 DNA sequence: TGTGCCAGCAGCTTAGAAGGGCGGGGCGGAACTAATGAAAAACTGTTTTTT. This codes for CASSLEGRGGTNEKLFF.

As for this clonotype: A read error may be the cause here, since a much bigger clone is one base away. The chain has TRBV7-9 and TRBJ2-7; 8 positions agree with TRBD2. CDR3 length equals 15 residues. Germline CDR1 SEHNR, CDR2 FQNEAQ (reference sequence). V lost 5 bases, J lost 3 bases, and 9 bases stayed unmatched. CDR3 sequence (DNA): TGTGCCAGCAGCCTACTCGGGACTAGTGTCTACGAGCAGTACTTC. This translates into CASSLLGTSVYEQYF.

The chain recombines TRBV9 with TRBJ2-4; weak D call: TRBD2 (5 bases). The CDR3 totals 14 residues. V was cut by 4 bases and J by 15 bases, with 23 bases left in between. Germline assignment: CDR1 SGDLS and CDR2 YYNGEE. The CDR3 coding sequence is TGTGCCAGCAGCCCCCGCCGGGGTTCCAACGAGCGGTACTTC. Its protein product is CASSPRRGSNERYF.

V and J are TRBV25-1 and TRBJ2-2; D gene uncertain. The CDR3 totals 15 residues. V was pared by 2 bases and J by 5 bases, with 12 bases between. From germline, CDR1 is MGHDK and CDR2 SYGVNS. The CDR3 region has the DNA TGTGCCAGCAGTGAAAGATGGGTTAAGACCGGGGAGCTGTTTTTT. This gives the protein CASSERWVKTGELFF.

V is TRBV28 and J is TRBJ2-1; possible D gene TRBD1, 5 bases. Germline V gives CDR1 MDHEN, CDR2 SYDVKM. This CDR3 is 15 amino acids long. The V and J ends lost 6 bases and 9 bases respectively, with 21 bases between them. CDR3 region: CASSPTWPPRGEQFF. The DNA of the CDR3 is TGTGCCAGCAGCCCGACCTGGCCTCCAAGGGGTGAGCAGTTCTTC.

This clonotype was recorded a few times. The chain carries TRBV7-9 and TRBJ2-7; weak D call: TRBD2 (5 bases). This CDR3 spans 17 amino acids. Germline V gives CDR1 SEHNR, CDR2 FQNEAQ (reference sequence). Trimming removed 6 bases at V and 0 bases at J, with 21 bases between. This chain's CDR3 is CASSSTLHSVSSYEQYF. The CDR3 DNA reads TGTGCCAGCAGTTCCACCCTTCATAGCGTCAGCTCCTACGAGCAGTACTTC.

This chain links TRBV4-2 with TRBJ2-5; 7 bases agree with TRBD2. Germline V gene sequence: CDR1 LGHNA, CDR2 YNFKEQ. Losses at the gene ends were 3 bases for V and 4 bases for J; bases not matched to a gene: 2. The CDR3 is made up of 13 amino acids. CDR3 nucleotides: TGTGCCAGCAGCCAGGGGGAGGGAGAGACCCAGTACTTC. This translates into CASSQGEGETQYF.

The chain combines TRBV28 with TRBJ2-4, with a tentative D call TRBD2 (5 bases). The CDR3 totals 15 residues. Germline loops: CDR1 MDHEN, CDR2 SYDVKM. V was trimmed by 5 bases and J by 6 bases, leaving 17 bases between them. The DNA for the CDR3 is TGTGCCAGCAGTCCCCCGTTAGCGCCCCTAAACATTCAGTACTTC. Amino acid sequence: CASSPPLAPLNIQYF.

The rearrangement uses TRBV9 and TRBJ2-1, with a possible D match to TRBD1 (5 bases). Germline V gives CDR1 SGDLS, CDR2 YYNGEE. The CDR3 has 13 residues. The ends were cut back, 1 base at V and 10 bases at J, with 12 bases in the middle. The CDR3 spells CASSVQGVREQFF. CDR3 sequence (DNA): TGTGCCAGCAGCGTACAGGGCGTACGAGAGCAGTTCTTC.

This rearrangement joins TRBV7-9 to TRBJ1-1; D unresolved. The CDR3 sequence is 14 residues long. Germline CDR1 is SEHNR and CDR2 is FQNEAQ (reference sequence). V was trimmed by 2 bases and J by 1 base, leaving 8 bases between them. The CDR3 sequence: CASSLTATNTEAFF. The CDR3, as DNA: TGTGCCAGCAGCTTAACAGCAACGAACACTGAAGCTTTCTTT.

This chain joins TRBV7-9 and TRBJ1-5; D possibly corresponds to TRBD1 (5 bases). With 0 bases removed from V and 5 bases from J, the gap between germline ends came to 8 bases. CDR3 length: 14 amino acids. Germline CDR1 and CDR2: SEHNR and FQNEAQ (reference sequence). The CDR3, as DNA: TGTGCCAGCAGCTTAGCCGGCAGGGATCAGCCCCAGCATTTT. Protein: CASSLAGRDQPQHF.

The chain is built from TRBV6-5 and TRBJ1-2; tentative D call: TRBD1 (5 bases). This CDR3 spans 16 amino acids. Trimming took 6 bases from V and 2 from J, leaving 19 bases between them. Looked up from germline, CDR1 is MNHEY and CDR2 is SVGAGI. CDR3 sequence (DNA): TGTGCCAGCAGGGTTACGGCCGGCAGGGCCAACTATGGCTACACCTTC. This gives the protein CASRVTAGRANYGYTF.

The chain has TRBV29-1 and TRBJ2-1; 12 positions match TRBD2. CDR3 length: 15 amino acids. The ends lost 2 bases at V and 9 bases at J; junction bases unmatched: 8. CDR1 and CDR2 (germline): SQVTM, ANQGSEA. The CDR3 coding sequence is TGCAGCGTTGAACCCAGGACTAGCGGGATGGGTGAGCAGTTCTTC. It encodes CSVEPRTSGMGEQFF.

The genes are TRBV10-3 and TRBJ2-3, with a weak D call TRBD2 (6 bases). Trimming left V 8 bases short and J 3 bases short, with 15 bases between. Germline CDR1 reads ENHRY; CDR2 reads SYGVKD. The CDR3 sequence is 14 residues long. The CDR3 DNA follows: TGTGCCATCGGGCTAGCGCGGGCAACAGATACGCAGTATTTT. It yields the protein CAIGLARATDTQYF.

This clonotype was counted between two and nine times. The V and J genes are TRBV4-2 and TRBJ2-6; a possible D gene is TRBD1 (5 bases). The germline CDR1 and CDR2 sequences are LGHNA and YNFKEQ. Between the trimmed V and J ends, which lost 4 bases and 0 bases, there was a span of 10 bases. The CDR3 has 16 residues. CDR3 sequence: CASSPTTGSGANVLTF. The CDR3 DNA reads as TGTGCCAGCAGCCCAACCACAGGCTCTGGGGCCAACGTCCTGACTTTC.

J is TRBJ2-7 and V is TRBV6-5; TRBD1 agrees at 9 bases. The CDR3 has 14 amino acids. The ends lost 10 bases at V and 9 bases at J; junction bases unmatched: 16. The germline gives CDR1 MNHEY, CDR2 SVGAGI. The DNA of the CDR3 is TGTGCCACCAGGGGCACCGGGACAGGGAGGGTGCAGTACTTC. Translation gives CATRGTGTGRVQYF.

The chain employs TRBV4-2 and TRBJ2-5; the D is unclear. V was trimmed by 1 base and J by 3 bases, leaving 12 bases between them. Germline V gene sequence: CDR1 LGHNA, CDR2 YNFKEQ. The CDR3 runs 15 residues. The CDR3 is CASSQGLQAEETQYF. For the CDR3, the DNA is TGTGCCAGCAGCCAAGGGTTGCAGGCAGAAGAGACCCAGTACTTC.

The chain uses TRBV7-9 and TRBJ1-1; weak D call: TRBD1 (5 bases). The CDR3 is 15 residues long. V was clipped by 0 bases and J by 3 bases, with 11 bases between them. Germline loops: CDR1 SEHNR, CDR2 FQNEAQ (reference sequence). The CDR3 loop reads CASSLAEAGYTEAFF. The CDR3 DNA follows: TGTGCCAGCAGCTTAGCGGAGGCAGGGTACACTGAAGCTTTCTTT.

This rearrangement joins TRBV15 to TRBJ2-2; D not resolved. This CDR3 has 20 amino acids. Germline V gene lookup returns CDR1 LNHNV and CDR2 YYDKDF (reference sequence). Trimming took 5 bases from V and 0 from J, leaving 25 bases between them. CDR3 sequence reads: CATSPRGEPLRVPNTGELFF. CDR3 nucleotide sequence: TGTGCCACCAGCCCCCGAGGCGAGCCTCTTCGGGTACCGAACACCGGGGAGCTGTTTTTT. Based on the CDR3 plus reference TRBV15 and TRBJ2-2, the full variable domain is DAMVIQNPRYQVTQFGKPVTLSCSQTLNHNVMYWYQQKSSQAPKLLFHYYDKDFNNEADTPDNFQSRRPNTSFCFLDIRSPGLGDTAMYLCATSPRGEPLRVPNTGELFFGEGSRLTVL.

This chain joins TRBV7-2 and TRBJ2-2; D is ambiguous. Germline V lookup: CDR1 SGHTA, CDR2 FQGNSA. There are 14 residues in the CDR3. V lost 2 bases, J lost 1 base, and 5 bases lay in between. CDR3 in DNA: TGTGCCAGCAGCTTAACCTTGAACACCGGGGAGCTGTTTTTT. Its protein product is CASSLTLNTGELFF.